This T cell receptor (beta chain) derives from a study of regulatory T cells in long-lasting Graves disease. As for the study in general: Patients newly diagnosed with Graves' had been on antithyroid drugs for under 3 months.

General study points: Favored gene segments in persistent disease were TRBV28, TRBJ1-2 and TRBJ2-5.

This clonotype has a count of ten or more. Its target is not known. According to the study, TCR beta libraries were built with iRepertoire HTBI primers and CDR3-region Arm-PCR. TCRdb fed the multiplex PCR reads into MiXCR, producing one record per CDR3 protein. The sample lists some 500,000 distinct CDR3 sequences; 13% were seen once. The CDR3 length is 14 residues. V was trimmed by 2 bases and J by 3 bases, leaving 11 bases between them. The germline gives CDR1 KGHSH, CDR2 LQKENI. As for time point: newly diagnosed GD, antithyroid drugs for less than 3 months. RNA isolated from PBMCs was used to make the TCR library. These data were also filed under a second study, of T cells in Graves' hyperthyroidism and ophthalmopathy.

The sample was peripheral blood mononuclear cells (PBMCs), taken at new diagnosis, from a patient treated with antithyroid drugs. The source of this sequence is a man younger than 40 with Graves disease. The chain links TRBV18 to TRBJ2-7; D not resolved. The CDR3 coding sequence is TGTGCCAGCTCACCAGAAACATCCGTCTACGAGCAGTACTTC. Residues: CASSPETSVYEQYF.